This T cell receptor beta chain was documented in a study of beta chain features in type 1 diabetes. Study in general: Examination covered fewer than 110 million sorted cells spanning all samples. Broader study findings: In all four CD4+ subsets, TCRB CDR3 length was significantly, moderately reduced in type 1 diabetes.

This clone has only a few counts. Its antigen is currently unknown. Every isolated RNA sample was fully reverse transcribed, so sequencing captured expressed TCRB transcripts. TCRdb's table, derived via immunoSEQ multiplex PCR, lists solely in-frame clones and lacks some. The sample has about 700,000 clones; 13% are singletons. Germline CDR1 and CDR2: SGHTA and FQGNSA. Trimming took off 5 bases at V and 2 bases at J, with 21 bases between the two ends. The CDR3 has 17 amino acids. Sequencing was done on a sample of naive CD4+ T cells from blood. The V call is TRBV7-2, the J call TRBJ1-1; D ambiguous. The TCR comes from a man aged 18-30 years with type 1 diabetes. CDR3 region: CASSGWGLAPRNTEAFF. The CDR3 DNA reads as TGTGCCAGCAGCGGATGGGGTTTGGCGCCCCGCAACACTGAAGCTTTCTTT. Full variable domain (outside the CDR3, taken from reference TRBV7-2 and TRBJ1-1): GAGVSQSPSNKVTEKGKDVELRCDPISGHTALYWYRQSLGQGLEFLIYFQGNSAPDKSGLPSDRFSAERTGGSVSTLTIQRTQQEDSAVYLCASSGWGLAPRNTEAFFGQGTRLTVV.